The clone carrying this TCR beta chain came up many times. This specimen comes from a study of identical twins. Germline lookup yields CDR1 SGHRS and CDR2 YFSETQ. Trimming removed 3 bases from V and 3 bases from J; junction bases left unmatched: 8. This CDR3 is built from 15 residues. TCRdb analysed the 5' RACE reads with MiXCR anew, one entry per CDR3 protein. The sample has hundreds of thousands of distinct CDR3 sequences, roughly 7% seen once. These data also formed part of another study, on yellow fever vaccine responses in identical twins.

The sample taken for sequencing was memory (CD45RO+) T cells sorted from blood. The chain uses TRBV5-1 and TRBJ2-7, with 8 nucleotides matching TRBD2. This receptor was obtained from a woman under 30 in good health. CDR3 amino acids: CASSWGVAGLYEQYF. CDR3 coding DNA: TGCGCCAGCAGCTGGGGGGTAGCGGGACTCTACGAGCAGTACTTC. The whole variable domain, filled in from reference TRBV5-1 and TRBJ2-7, reads KAGVTQTPRYLIKTRGQQVTLSCSPISGHRSVSWYQQTPGQGLQFLFEYFSETQRNKGNFPGRFSGRQFSNSRSEMNVSTLELGDSALYLCASSWGVAGLYEQYFGPGTRLTVT.